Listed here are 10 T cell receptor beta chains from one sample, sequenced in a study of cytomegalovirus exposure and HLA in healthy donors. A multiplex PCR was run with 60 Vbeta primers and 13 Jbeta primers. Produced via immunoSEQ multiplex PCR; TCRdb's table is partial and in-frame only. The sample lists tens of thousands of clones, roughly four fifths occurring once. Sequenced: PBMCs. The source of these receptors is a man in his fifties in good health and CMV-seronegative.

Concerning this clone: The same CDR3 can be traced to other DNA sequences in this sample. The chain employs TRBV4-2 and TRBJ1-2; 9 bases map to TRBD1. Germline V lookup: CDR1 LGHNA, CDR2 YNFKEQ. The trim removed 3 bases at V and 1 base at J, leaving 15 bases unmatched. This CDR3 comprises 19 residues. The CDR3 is CASSHVNLRDRGINYGYTF. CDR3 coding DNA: TGTGCCAGCAGCCATGTTAACTTGCGAGACAGGGGGATTAACTATGGCTACACCTTC.

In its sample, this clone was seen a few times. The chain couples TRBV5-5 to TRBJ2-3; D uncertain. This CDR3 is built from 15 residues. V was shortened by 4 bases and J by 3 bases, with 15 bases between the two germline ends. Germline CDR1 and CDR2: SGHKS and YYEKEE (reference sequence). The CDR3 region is CASSGRSQKTDTQYF. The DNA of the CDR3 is TGTGCCAGCAGCGGAAGGAGTCAGAAAACAGATACGCAGTATTTT.

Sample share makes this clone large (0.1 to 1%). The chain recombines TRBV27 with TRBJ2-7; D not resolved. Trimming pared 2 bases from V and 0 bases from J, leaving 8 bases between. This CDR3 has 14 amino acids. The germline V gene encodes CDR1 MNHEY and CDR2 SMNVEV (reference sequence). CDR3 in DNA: TGTGCCAGCAGTTTAGTCTGGCCCTCCTACGAGCAGTACTTC. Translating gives CASSLVWPSYEQYF.

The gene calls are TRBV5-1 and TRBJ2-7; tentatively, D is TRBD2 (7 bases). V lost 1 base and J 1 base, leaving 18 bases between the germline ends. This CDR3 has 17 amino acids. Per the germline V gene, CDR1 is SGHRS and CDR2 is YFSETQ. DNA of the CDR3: TGCGCCAGCAGCTTGATTCCGGGGGGACATGCTTCCTACGAGCAGTACTTC. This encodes CASSLIPGGHASYEQYF.

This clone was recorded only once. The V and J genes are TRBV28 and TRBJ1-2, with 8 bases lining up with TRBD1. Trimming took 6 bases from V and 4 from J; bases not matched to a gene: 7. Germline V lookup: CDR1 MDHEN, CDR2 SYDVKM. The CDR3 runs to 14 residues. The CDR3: CASSYMTGAYGYTF. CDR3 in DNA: TGTGCCAGCAGCTATATGACAGGGGCCTATGGCTACACCTTC.

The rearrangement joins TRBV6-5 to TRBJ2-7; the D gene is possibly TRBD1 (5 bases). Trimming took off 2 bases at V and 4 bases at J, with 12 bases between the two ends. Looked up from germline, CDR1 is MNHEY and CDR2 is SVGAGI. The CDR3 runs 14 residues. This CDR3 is CASSYGTGLYEQYF. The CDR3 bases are TGTGCCAGCAGTTACGGTACAGGTCTATACGAGCAGTACTTC.

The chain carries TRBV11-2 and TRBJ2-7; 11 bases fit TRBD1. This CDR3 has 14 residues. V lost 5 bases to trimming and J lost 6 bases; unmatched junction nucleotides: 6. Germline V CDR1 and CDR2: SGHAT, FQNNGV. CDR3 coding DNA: TGTGCCAGCAGCACACCGGGACAGGGGGTCGAGCAGTACTTC. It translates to CASSTPGQGVEQYF.

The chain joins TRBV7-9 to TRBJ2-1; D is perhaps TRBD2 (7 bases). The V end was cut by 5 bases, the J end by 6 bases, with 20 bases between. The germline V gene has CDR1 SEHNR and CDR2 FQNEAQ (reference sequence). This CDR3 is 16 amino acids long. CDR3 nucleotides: TGTGCCAGCAGCCCCCCCCGGGGGGCCAGCTCCAATGAGCAGTTCTTC. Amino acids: CASSPPRGASSNEQFF. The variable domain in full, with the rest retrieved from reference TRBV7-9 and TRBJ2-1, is DTGVSQNPRHKITKRGQNVTFRCDPISEHNRLYWYRQTLGQGPEFLTYFQNEAQLEKSRLLSDRFSAERPKGSFSTLEIQRTEQGDSAMYLCASSPPRGASSNEQFFGPGTRLTVL.

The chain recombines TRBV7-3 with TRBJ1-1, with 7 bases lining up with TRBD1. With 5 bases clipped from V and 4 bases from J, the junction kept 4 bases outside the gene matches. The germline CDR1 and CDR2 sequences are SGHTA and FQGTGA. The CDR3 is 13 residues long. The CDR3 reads CASSPGTVTEAFF. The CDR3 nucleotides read TGTGCCAGCAGCCCCGGGACAGTCACTGAAGCTTTCTTT.

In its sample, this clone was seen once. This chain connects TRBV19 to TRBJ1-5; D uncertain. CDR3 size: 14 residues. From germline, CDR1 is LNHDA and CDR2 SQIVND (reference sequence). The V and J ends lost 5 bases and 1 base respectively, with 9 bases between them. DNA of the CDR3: TGTGCCAGTAGTCCCCGGGGAAGCAATCAGCCCCAGCATTTT. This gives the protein CASSPRGSNQPQHF.